Following are 27 T cell receptor beta chains from one sample sequenced in a study of T-cell reconstitution after alpha-beta-depleted transplantation in children (dated by TCRdb to the mid-2010s). In the paper's terms, the treatment or condition label means: allogeneic hematopoietic cell transplantation with graft depleted of TCRalphabeta T cells and CD19 B cells. Preparation of the library involved PCR. Sequencing instrument: Illumina HiSeq 2500. To normalize quantification of the TCRbeta repertoire, the TCR libraries were built with molecular barcoding that relied on unique molecular identifiers. The public reads were reprocessed in TCRdb via fastp at Q25 and MiXCR, keeping in-frame beta chains. Entries that share a CDR3 protein sequence are merged under the most common genes and DNA. The sample has 250,000 or so distinct CDR3 sequences on record, 20% to 30% of them singletons. The ten largest make up around 4.8% of the sample.

The material was PBMCs, mostly from graft donor cells, obtained 360 days after TCRalphabeta/CD19-depleted stem cell transplant. These receptors were obtained from a female patient between 2 and 15 years old who had a stem cell transplant for congenital amegakaryocytic thrombocytopenia, so the T cells may come from the graft donor.

In its sample, this clonotype was seen a few times. This CDR3 reads CASSNMGFFNEQFF. CDR3 DNA: TGTGCCAGCAGCAACATGGGATTCTTCAATGAGCAGTTCTTC. The genes are TRBV12-3 or TRBV12-4 and TRBJ2-1, with D hard to call. Trimming took 6 bases from V and 6 from J, leaving 15 bases between them. This CDR3 is built from 14 residues.

This clonotype came up a few times. This chain uses TRBV20-1 with TRBJ2-7, with no clear D. The CDR3 has 12 amino acids. Trimming left V 3 bases short and J 9 bases short, with 15 bases between. Germline assignment: CDR1 DFQATT and CDR2 SNEGSKA (reference sequence). CDR3 protein: CSASHETSRQYF. DNA for the CDR3: TGCAGTGCTAGCCACGAAACCTCTAGGCAGTACTTC.

The gene calls are TRBV29-1 and TRBJ2-7; TRBD1 matches at 8 bases. This CDR3 has 12 residues. V dropped 7 bases and J dropped 2; count of bases not matched to a gene: 4. Germline loops: CDR1 SQVTM, CDR2 ANQGSEA. CDR3 sequence (DNA): TGCAGCGCCACAGGGGGTGCCTACGAGCAGTACTTC. It codes for CSATGGAYEQYF.

This chain connects TRBV12-3 or TRBV12-4 to TRBJ1-2; D might be TRBD1 (5 bases). V lost 6 bases to trimming and J lost 3 bases, with 17 bases between them. The CDR3 has 15 amino acids. CDR3 amino acids: CASRQAGTPDYGYTF. CDR3 DNA: TGTGCCAGCAGACAAGCCGGGACCCCTGACTATGGCTACACCTTC.

The chain combines TRBV5-1 with TRBJ2-3, with 8 positions matching TRBD2. CDR1 is SGHRS and CDR2 is YFSETQ in the germline V gene. This CDR3 is built from 15 residues. With 2 bases clipped from V and 0 bases from J, the junction kept 2 bases outside the gene matches. The CDR3 nucleotides are TGCGCCAGCAGCTTACCTAGCGGGAGCACAGATACGCAGTATTTT. Its translation: CASSLPSGSTDTQYF.

The rearrangement links TRBV5-1 to TRBJ2-3; 12 bases match TRBD2. CDR3 length equals 16 residues. CDR1 and CDR2 (germline): SGHRS, YFSETQ. The trim removed 4 bases at V and 3 bases at J, leaving 6 bases unmatched. The CDR3 region is CASSRRLAGATDTQYF. DNA for the CDR3: TGCGCCAGCAGCCGTCGACTAGCGGGGGCAACAGATACGCAGTATTTT.

This sequence joins TRBV15 and TRBJ2-1; 12 bases are a match to TRBD1. CDR1 LNHNV and CDR2 YYDKDF come from the germline V gene (reference sequence). Germline trimming cut 0 bases from V and 9 bases from J; bases unmatched to any gene: 6. The CDR3 is made up of 16 amino acids. This chain's CDR3 is CATSRERDRGLVEQFF. CDR3 in DNA: TGTGCCACCAGCAGAGAACGGGACAGGGGGCTGGTTGAGCAGTTCTTC.

This clonotype appeared many times. The J gene is TRBJ2-2, the V gene TRBV12-3 or TRBV12-4, with TRBD1 identical over 7 bases. The CDR3 totals 17 residues. Trimming at V came to 3 bases and at J to 6 bases, leaving 13 bases not matched to a gene. CDR3 DNA: TGTGCCAGCAGTTTTGCCAGTTGGGGACAGAAGGCCGGGGAGCTGTTTTTT. Translating gives CASSFASWGQKAGELFF.

The chain uses TRBV7-7 and TRBJ1-2; D unclear. Per the germline V gene, CDR1 is SSHAT and CDR2 is FNYEAQ (reference sequence). Between the trimmed V and J ends, which lost 1 base and 4 bases, there was a span of 16 bases. The CDR3 length is 16 residues. The CDR3 reads CASSLVAEHGLYGYTF. The CDR3 bases are TGTGCCAGCAGCTTAGTTGCGGAGCATGGCCTCTATGGCTACACCTTC.

This clonotype was observed a handful of times. This CDR3 is CASSQDTWAVRPESRLETQYF. The DNA of the CDR3 is TGTGCCAGCAGCCAAGATACTTGGGCGGTTCGTCCGGAGAGTAGGTTGGAGACCCAGTACTTC. The chain combines TRBV3-1 with TRBJ2-5, with no clear D. The CDR3 covers 21 residues. The germline V gene has CDR1 LGHDT and CDR2 YNNKEL (reference sequence). V was cut by 0 bases and J by 5 bases, with 31 bases left in between.

This rearrangement joins TRBV25-1 to TRBJ2-1; 10 nucleotides agree with TRBD2. Germline V gene sequence: CDR1 MGHDK, CDR2 SYGVNS. This CDR3 is built from 16 residues. V was clipped by 5 bases and J by 2 bases; unmatched bases: 6. In DNA, the CDR3 is TGTGCCAGCAGTTTCCTAGCGGGAGTACCCTACAATGAGCAGTTCTTC. Amino acid sequence: CASSFLAGVPYNEQFF.

The chain employs TRBV6-2 or TRBV6-3 and TRBJ2-3; 7 positions match TRBD2. The V segment lost 5 bases and the J segment 1 base; nucleotides outside the gene matches: 15. This CDR3 region has 18 residues. The V gene's germline CDR1 is MNHEY and CDR2 SVGEGT. CDR3 DNA: TGTGCCAGCAGTCCCTTAACCTACTCTAGCGGACGCACAGATACGCAGTATTTT. Amino acid sequence: CASSPLTYSSGRTDTQYF.

The rearrangement links TRBV20-1 to TRBJ1-5; D unresolved. The ends were cut back, 5 bases at V and 2 bases at J, with 7 bases in the middle. The CDR3 has 12 residues. Germline CDR1 and CDR2: DFQATT and SNEGSKA (reference sequence). The CDR3 loop is CSAHSGNQPQHF. The CDR3 nucleotides are TGCAGTGCTCACAGTGGCAATCAGCCCCAGCATTTT.

V gene TRBV5-4 combines with J gene TRBJ2-3; possible D gene TRBD2, 6 bases. V was trimmed by 1 base and J by 5 bases, leaving 14 bases between them. This CDR3 comprises 15 residues. Germline assignment: CDR1 SGHNT and CDR2 YYREEE (reference sequence). The CDR3 DNA reads as TGTGCCAGCAGCTTGCCGGGACTGCTCCTAGATACGCAGTATTTT. Translating it yields CASSLPGLLLDTQYF.

The rearrangement links TRBV20-1 to TRBJ2-3; no reliable D call. This CDR3 spans 15 amino acids. Germline V gene sequence: CDR1 DFQATT, CDR2 SNEGSKA (reference sequence). V dropped 0 bases and J dropped 0 bases, with 10 bases sitting between them. The CDR3 DNA reads as TGCAGTGCTAGAGATTCCGAGGCTAGCACAGATACGCAGTATTTT. Protein product: CSARDSEASTDTQYF.

In its sample, this clonotype was seen many times. The V call is TRBV24-1, the J call TRBJ2-1; TRBD2 agrees at 8 bases. Losses at the gene ends were 3 bases for V and 7 bases for J; bases not matched to a gene: 10. The CDR3 is made up of 16 amino acids. Per the germline V gene, CDR1 is KGHDR and CDR2 is SFDVKD. The CDR3 coding sequence is TGTGCCACCAGTGATGGCCTAGCGGGTCTTGGAAATGAGCAGTTCTTC. Translating it yields CATSDGLAGLGNEQFF.

The chain couples TRBV28 to TRBJ2-3; TRBD1 matches 8 bases. Per germline, CDR1 MDHEN and CDR2 SYDVKM. CDR3 length equals 17 residues. V was pared by 6 bases and J by 4 bases, with 15 bases of the junction left unmatched. In nucleotides, the CDR3 is TGTGCCAGCAGCTCCCTCAGGGGCAGGGGGCGCGCAGATACGCAGTATTTT. Translated, it gives CASSSLRGRGRADTQYF. The variable domain in full, completed from reference TRBV28 and TRBJ2-3, reads DVKVTQSSRYLVKRTGEKVFLECVQDMDHENMFWYRQDPGLGLRLIYFSYDVKMKEKGDIPEGYSVSREKKERFSLILESASTNQTSMYLCASSSLRGRGRADTQYFGPGTRLTVL.

V usage is TRBV29-1 and J usage is TRBJ2-1; tentatively, D is TRBD1 or TRBD2 (5 bases each). There are 15 residues in the CDR3. The V gene lost 6 bases and the J gene lost 0 bases, with 15 bases spanning the gap. CDR1 and CDR2 from the germline V gene are SQVTM and ANQGSEA. CDR3 protein: CSVTGTVSSYNEQFF. The CDR3 nucleotides are TGCAGCGTGACCGGGACCGTGAGCTCCTACAATGAGCAGTTCTTC.

The rearrangement joins TRBV7-9 to TRBJ2-7, with TRBD2 matching 9 bases. Trimming at V came to 6 bases and at J to 1 base, leaving 10 bases not matched to a gene. The CDR3 length is 16 residues. The germline V gene encodes CDR1 SEHNR and CDR2 FQNEAQ (reference sequence). CDR3 in DNA: TGTGCCAGCAGTCCACTGACGCGGGGGGGATCCTACGAGCAGTACTTC. This gives the protein CASSPLTRGGSYEQYF.

CDR3 protein: CASWDEFSDTQYF. DNA for the CDR3: TGTGCCAGCTGGGACGAATTCTCAGATACGCAGTATTTT. The chain couples TRBV6-1 to TRBJ2-3; D tentatively reads TRBD1 or TRBD2 (5 bases each). From germline, CDR1 is MNHNS and CDR2 SASEGT. The V end was cut by 8 bases, the J end by 4 bases, with 13 bases between. CDR3 size: 13 residues.

This clonotype was detected a few times. The junction does not match germline at one end; this may be a read error. The chain employs TRBV27 and TRBJ2-2; 7 bases line up with TRBD1. Germline loops: CDR1 MNHEY, CDR2 SMNVEV (reference sequence). The CDR3 contains 13 residues. CDR3 DNA sequence: TGTGCCAGCAACTACAGGGGAACCGGGGACCTGTTTTTT. Its protein is CASNYRGTGDLFF.

This clonotype has at least ten counts. The V call is TRBV12-3 or TRBV12-4, the J call TRBJ2-1; the match to TRBD2 covers 7 bases. V lost 1 base to trimming and J lost 9 bases; unmatched junction nucleotides: 6. There are 14 residues in the CDR3. The CDR3 sequence: CASSLGTSGGEQFF. The CDR3 region has the DNA TGTGCCAGCAGTTTAGGGACTAGTGGGGGTGAGCAGTTCTTC.

The gene calls are TRBV12-3 or TRBV12-4 and TRBJ2-7; 8 nucleotides match TRBD2. The CDR3 is 15 residues long. After removal of 6 bases from V and 13 bases from J, the junction contained 20 bases not matched to a gene. CDR3 bases: TGTGCCAGCAGGTTGGGTACTAGCGGCCCCTACGAATTCTACTTC. It is translated as CASRLGTSGPYEFYF.

The chain joins TRBV7-2 to TRBJ2-3, with TRBD2 matching 7 bases. CDR1 is SGHTA and CDR2 is FQGNSA in the germline V gene. The CDR3 is made up of 15 amino acids. J lost 5 bases, V lost 0 bases, and 5 bases had no gene match. DNA for the CDR3: TGTGCCAGCAGCTTAGCAGGAGGGGAGGGAGATACGCAGTATTTT. Translated, it gives CASSLAGGEGDTQYF. Complete variable domain (other parts from reference TRBV7-2 and TRBJ2-3): GAGVSQSPSNKVTEKGKDVELRCDPISGHTALYWYRQSLGQGLEFLIYFQGNSAPDKSGLPSDRFSAERTGGSVSTLTIQRTQQEDSAVYLCASSLAGGEGDTQYFGPGTRLTVL.

CDR3 sequence (DNA): TGTGCCACCAGTGAGGCTACAGGGTACCGCAATCAGCCCCAGCATTTT. Translation gives CATSEATGYRNQPQHF. V usage is TRBV24-1 and J usage is TRBJ1-5, with D maybe TRBD1 (6 bases). The CDR3 runs 16 residues. Germline assignment: CDR1 KGHDR and CDR2 SFDVKD. Deletions cut 4 bases from V and 2 bases from J, with 14 bases between.

The J gene is TRBJ2-7, the V gene TRBV7-2, with TRBD1 identical over 9 bases. With V trimmed by 5 bases and J by 7 bases, 15 bases remained unmatched. The CDR3 runs to 16 residues. Germline V lookup: CDR1 SGHTA, CDR2 FQGNSA. As DNA, the CDR3 is TGTGCCAGCAGCCTACTGTGGACAGGGGTTGGGGAAGAGCAGTACTTC. Protein product: CASSLLWTGVGEEQYF.

This clonotype has more than one count but fewer than ten. This chain links TRBV2 with TRBJ1-1; unclear D gene. Germline lookup yields CDR1 SNHLY and CDR2 FYNNEI. Trimming stripped 2 bases from V and 3 bases from J, with 7 bases between. This CDR3 spans 13 amino acids. As DNA, the CDR3 is TGTGCCAGCAGTGAACGGGTTGACACTGAAGCTTTCTTT. Protein sequence: CASSERVDTEAFF.